Listed here are 25 T cell receptor beta chains from one sample, sequenced in a study of tumor-infiltrating lymphocytes in primary liver carcinoma. Total RNA amounting to around 540 ng was the source from which TCR beta cDNA was made with a constant-region primer. Each TCR beta library was derived from three nested multiplex PCR rounds that employed slightly modified ARM-PCR. In the first two PCR rounds, TRBV1-TRBV30 forward primers were paired with a C-beta reverse primer, and each round lasted approximately 10 cycles. A single record per CDR3 protein comes from TCRdb applying MiXCR to the multiplex PCR reads. The table records approximately 22,000 distinct CDR3 sequences, approximately 70% of them present only once. It was from roughly 20-30 mg of unsorted bulk tissue that RNA and DNA were co-extracted. Material: liver tumor tissue from sampling region 1. Sample subset: tumor region T1, superior pole. All receptors come from a middle-aged man with primary liver carcinoma and hepatitis B virus infection.

Details on this clonotype: The junction differs from germline at one of its ends, possibly a read error. The chain links TRBV11-2 to TRBJ1-1; maybe TRBD1 (5 bases). Germline CDR1 reads SGHAT; CDR2 reads FQNNGV. The CDR3 loop spans 13 amino acids. The CDR3 sequence is CARSLVPGTEAVF. In nucleotides, the CDR3 is TGTGCCAGAAGTTTAGTGCCAGGGACTGAAGCTGTCTTT. Full variable domain (rest looked up from reference TRBV11-2 and TRBJ1-1): EAGVAQSPRYKIIEKRQSVAFWCNPISGHATLYWYQQILGQGPKLLIQFQNNGVVDDSQLPKDRFSAERLKGVDSTLKIQPAKLEDSAVYLCARSLVPGTEAVFGQGTRLTVV.

This clonotype was seen repeatedly, ten times or more. V usage is TRBV6-1 and J usage is TRBJ1-1; tentatively, D is TRBD1 (6 bases). From germline, CDR1 is MNHNS and CDR2 SASEGT. This CDR3 has 14 residues. Trimming cost V 2 bases and J 7 bases, with 14 bases left between them. The CDR3 nucleotides read TGTGCCAGCAGTGAATTGAGCAGGGGAGATGAAGCTTTCTTT. This gives the protein CASSELSRGDEAFF.

Concerning this clonotype: At one of its ends the junction is not consistent with the germline gene, which may arise from a read error. The chain has TRBV11-2 and TRBJ2-1; D ambiguous. Germline V gives CDR1 SGHAT, CDR2 FQNNGV. CDR3 length equals 16 residues. The CDR3 bases are TGTGCCAGCAACTTAGAGCTGGTTGATAGCTACAATGAGCAGTTCTTC. Its protein product is CASNLELVDSYNEQFF.

As to this clonotype: Its ends do not fully match the called genes, so a read error is possible. CDR3 nucleotide sequence: TGCAGCGCTACAGGGGAGACCTTCTACGGGCAGTACTTC. It is translated as CSATGETFYGQYF. The V call is TRBV29-1, the J call TRBJ2-7, with 7 bases matching TRBD1. CDR1 is SQVTM and CDR2 is ANQGSEA in the germline V gene. The CDR3 consists of 13 residues.

The chain is built from TRBV4-1 and TRBJ1-6; the D gene is possibly TRBD1 (5 bases). The germline CDR1 and CDR2 sequences are MGHRA and YSYEKL. Trimming removed 3 bases from V and 17 bases from J, with 26 bases in between. This CDR3 has 16 residues. In DNA, the CDR3 is TGCGCCAGCAGCCACCACCTACATGGGGCGGATTCACTCATCCACTTT. It specifies CASSHHLHGADSLIHF.

About this clonotype itself: A read error may account for a junction end that differs from germline. V gene TRBV10-3 combines with J gene TRBJ2-2; D ambiguous. The CDR3 is made up of 17 amino acids. Germline V CDR1 and CDR2: ENHRY, SYGVKD. The CDR3 reads CAISELEAGPDIRELFF. CDR3 nucleotide sequence: TGTGCCATTAGTGAGTTGGAAGCCGGGCCAGACATCCGGGAGCTGTTTTTT.

Details on this clonotype: A junction end diverges from the germline sequence, so it may reflect a read error. The CDR3 is CASSFWQGSNQPQHF. CDR3 sequence (DNA): TGTGCTAGCAGTTTTTGGCAAGGAAGCAATCAACCCCAGCATTTT. V usage is TRBV12-3 or TRBV12-4 and J usage is TRBJ1-5; no reliable D call. CDR3 length: 15 amino acids.

Regarding this clonotype: It is unclear where the CDR3 begins or ends on the DNA, so no DNA is shown, and the CDR3 is as TCRdb lists it. The rearrangement joins TRBV12-3 or TRBV12-4 to TRBJ1-5. The CDR3 totals 15 residues, both ends included. This CDR3 is CASSFGQGSIQPHHF.

As for this clonotype: At one boundary the junction diverges from the germline segment, which might be a read error. The V and J genes are TRBV4-1 and TRBJ1-5; D remains ambiguous. There are 18 residues in the CDR3. Germline V gives CDR1 MGHRA, CDR2 YSYEKL. The CDR3 reads CASGQEVLIGPSNQPQHF. As DNA, the CDR3 is TGCGCCAGCGGCCAAGAGGTTTTGATAGGGCCAAGCAATCAGCCCCAGCATTTT.

J is TRBJ2-2 and V is TRBV20-1; D is perhaps TRBD1 (6 bases). Germline assignment: CDR1 DFQATT and CDR2 SNEGSKA (reference sequence). The CDR3 has 15 residues. Trimming pared 6 bases from V and 4 bases from J, leaving 18 bases between. As DNA, the CDR3 is TGCAGTGCCCCGGGACATGGGGCGGTCACCGGGGAGCTGTTTTTT. Translated: CSAPGHGAVTGELFF.

This clonotype was detected once. The junction differs from germline at one of its ends, possibly a read error. This rearrangement joins TRBV5-6 to TRBJ2-7; 9 bases fit TRBD2. There are 14 residues in the CDR3. Germline assignment: CDR1 SGHDT and CDR2 YYEEEE. The CDR3 protein is CASSHSGLAYEQWF. The CDR3 DNA is TGTGCCAGCAGCCATTCGGGACTAGCTTACGAGCAGTGGTTC.

In regard to this clonotype: At one end, the junction sequence differs from germline, possibly due to a read error. This chain links TRBV11-2 with TRBJ2-3, with TRBD2 identical over 8 bases. Germline values: CDR1 SGHAT, CDR2 FQNNGV. CDR3 length equals 15 residues. The CDR3 region is CTSSFGGRTADTQYF. Here the CDR3 DNA reads TGTACCAGCAGCTTTGGCGGGAGGACAGCAGATACGCAGTATTTT.

The chain couples TRBV11-2 to TRBJ2-3, with a possible D match to TRBD2 (7 bases). Trimming stripped 10 bases from V and 4 bases from J, with 27 bases between. Germline V gene lookup returns CDR1 SGHAT and CDR2 FQNNGV. This CDR3 contains 17 residues. Here the CDR3 reads CATSLGGLMYTSDTQYF. The CDR3 coding sequence is TGTGCCACCAGTTTAGGGGGACTAATGTACACGTCAGATACGCAGTATTTT.

This clonotype is judged large (0.1 to 1%). The chain recombines TRBV11-2 with TRBJ2-1, with D perhaps TRBD1 or TRBD2 (6 bases each). The CDR3 runs to 14 residues. Between the trimmed V and J ends, which lost 0 bases and 8 bases, there was a span of 11 bases. Germline CDR1 SGHAT, CDR2 FQNNGV. CDR3 protein: CASSLDRGPDEQFF. DNA of the CDR3: TGTGCCAGCAGCTTAGATCGGGGGCCGGATGAGCAGTTCTTC.

The J gene is TRBJ2-2, the V gene TRBV11-2; 9 bases agree with TRBD1. This CDR3 contains 17 residues. The ends lost 4 bases at V and 4 bases at J; junction bases unmatched: 10. The V gene's germline CDR1 is SGHAT and CDR2 FQNNGV. This CDR3 reads CASSCDRDRVVTGELFF. For the CDR3, the DNA is TGTGCCAGCAGCTGTGATCGGGACAGGGTCGTCACCGGGGAGCTGTTTTTT. The whole variable domain, remainder taken from reference TRBV11-2 and TRBJ2-2, is EAGVAQSPRYKIIEKRQSVAFWCNPISGHATLYWYQQILGQGPKLLIQFQNNGVVDDSQLPKDRFSAERLKGVDSTLKIQPAKLEDSAVYLCASSCDRDRVVTGELFFGEGSRLTVL.

Points on this clonotype: No conserved phenylalanine or tryptophan ends this CDR3, so it is likely a read error. The limits of the CDR3 on the DNA are not certain, so only TCRdb's listed CDR3 is given. The rearrangement uses TRBV6-1 and TRBJ2-7. The CDR3 extends over 14 residues, inclusive of both ends. The germline V gene has CDR1 MNHNS and CDR2 SASEGT. CDR3 sequence reads: CTSSVARGSYERYS.

The chain joins TRBV5-4 to TRBJ2-3; perhaps D is TRBD1 or TRBD2 (5 bases each). The V end lost 4 bases, the J end lost 10 bases, and 19 bases lay between the germline ends. This CDR3 comprises 14 residues. Germline values: CDR1 SGHNT, CDR2 YYREEE (reference sequence). The CDR3 here is CASSPGTTLDAQYF. The CDR3 coding sequence is TGTGCCAGCAGCCCTGGGACCACACTTGATGCGCAGTATTTT.

Details on this clonotype: This sequence may be a read error, since a much larger clone differs from it by one base. The missing conserved phenylalanine or tryptophan at the end of this CDR3 makes a read error likely. The DNA is left out, because the CDR3 cannot be placed on it with certainty; the CDR3 is given as TCRdb lists it. The rearrangement joins TRBV20-1 to TRBJ2-5; the table assigns TRBD1, which was not confirmed against the DNA. The V gene's germline CDR1 is DFQATT and CDR2 SNEGSKA (reference sequence). 9 amino acids form the CDR3, both terminal residues included. The CDR3 protein is CGARTHREI.

Notes on this clonotype: One end of the junction is discordant with germline, which a read error may explain. The J gene is TRBJ2-3, the V gene TRBV11-2; 7 nucleotides match TRBD2. Germline-derived CDR1 and CDR2 are SGHAT and FQNNGV. This CDR3 is 17 amino acids long. The CDR3 protein is CASSLEGLTYTSDTQYF. CDR3 DNA: TGTGCCAGCAGTTTAGAGGGACTAACATACACGTCAGATACGCAGTATTTT.

Note on this clonotype: Its ends do not fully match the called genes, so a read error is possible. The chain links TRBV10-3 to TRBJ2-1, with 8 bases that match TRBD2. The CDR3 is 20 residues long. In germline, CDR1 is ENHRY, CDR2 SYGVKD. The chain's CDR3 is CAFSGGLEDYKSSSYREQFF. CDR3 DNA: TGTGCCTTCAGTGGGGGACTAGAGGATTATAAAAGTAGCTCCTACAGAGAGCAGTTCTTC.

To note about this clonotype: Here the CDR3 omits its conserved ending phenylalanine or tryptophan, so a read error is the likely source. The chain carries TRBV10-3 and TRBJ1-5; no firm D call. Germline CDR1 reads ENHRY; CDR2 reads SYGVKD. The length of the CDR3 is 14 residues. The ends were cut back, 2 bases at V and 5 bases at J, with 10 bases in the middle. DNA for the CDR3: TGTGCCATCAGTGAGCATGAGGGCGATCAGCCCCAGCATCAT. This codes for CAISEHEGDQPQHH.

In regard to this clonotype: One junction end does not reproduce the germline sequence, and a read error may be involved. The chain joins TRBV5-1 to TRBJ1-2; D is ambiguous. CDR1 SGHRS and CDR2 YFSETQ come from the germline V gene. CDR3 length: 15 amino acids. CDR3 protein: CSSSLGSGVNYGYTF. The CDR3 DNA sequence: TGCTCCAGCAGTCTCGGGAGTGGGGTTAACTATGGCTACACCTTC.

A note on this clonotype: At one of its ends the junction is not consistent with the germline gene, which may arise from a read error. The V gene is TRBV11-1, the J gene TRBJ2-7; 7 bases line up with TRBD1. The CDR3 totals 14 residues. Germline V gene sequence: CDR1 SGHAT, CDR2 FQDESV (reference sequence). CDR3 in DNA: TGTGCCAGCAGCTCCGACAGGGAACGTTACGGGCAGTACTTC. This codes for CASSSDRERYGQYF.

As concerns this clonotype: No conserved phenylalanine or tryptophan ends this CDR3, so it is likely a read error. The chain couples TRBV5-8 to TRBJ1-1; weak D call: TRBD1 (5 bases). The CDR3 sequence is 14 residues long. V was trimmed by 1 base and J by 7 bases, leaving 14 bases between them. Germline assignment: CDR1 SGHTS and CDR2 YDEGEE. The CDR3 sequence is CASSLNYGACEAFY. CDR3 sequence (DNA): TGTGCCAGCAGCTTGAATTACGGGGCTTGTGAAGCTTTCTAT.

The chain combines TRBV11-2 with TRBJ2-2, with D possibly being TRBD2 (6 bases). Germline V gene data show CDR1 as SGHAT and CDR2 as FQNNGV. This CDR3 contains 17 residues. This chain's CDR3 is CSSSLALGGANTGKLFF. In DNA, the CDR3 is TGTTCTAGCAGCTTAGCATTAGGAGGGGCGAACACTGGGAAGCTGTTTTTT.